One sample yielded the 29 T cell receptor beta chains listed below, sequenced in a study of T cell responses to AZD1222 COVID-19 vaccine (dated by TCRdb to the early 2020s). Sample time point, as interpreted from the label and publication: baseline before first vaccination. Libraries were constructed by the immunoSEQ multiplex PCR assay. Sourced from immuneACCESS, this table was stored by TCRdb with only in-frame sequences that have V and J called. A share of the clones is absent; for the studies checked, an unresolved V gene accounts for under half, and the remainder has no known explanation. For this sample the table gives approximately 110,000 clones, of which 80% to 90% were detected only once. The ten top clones hold approximately 7.6% of the sample. Specimen: peripheral blood, collected on day 0 of AZD1222 vaccination. All receptors come from an adult in good health.

The chain couples TRBV28 to TRBJ1-2; D uncertain. Germline CDR1 reads MDHEN; CDR2 reads SYDVKM. Trimming removed 3 bases from V and 0 bases from J, with 11 bases in between. The CDR3 covers 15 residues. CDR3: CASSLASQTNYGYTF. In nucleotides, the CDR3 is TGTGCCAGCAGTTTGGCATCTCAGACTAACTATGGCTACACCTTC.

This clone was seen only once. V usage is TRBV29-1 and J usage is TRBJ2-7; D perhaps matches TRBD1 (5 bases). CDR3 length: 13 residues. Trimming took 8 bases from V and 2 from J, leaving 16 bases between them. Germline-derived CDR1 and CDR2 are SQVTM and ANQGSEA. The DNA of the CDR3 is TGCAGCTTATTGTGGGGCAGCACCTACGAGCAGTACTTC. Translation: CSLLWGSTYEQYF.

V usage is TRBV5-5 and J usage is TRBJ1-5, with D perhaps matching TRBD1 (6 bases). With 4 bases removed from V and 0 bases from J, the gap between germline ends came to 20 bases. Germline V gene lookup returns CDR1 SGHKS and CDR2 YYEKEE (reference sequence). This CDR3 is built from 18 residues. The CDR3 sequence: CASSGGSSWEYSNQPQHF. CDR3 coding DNA: TGTGCCAGCAGCGGGGGCAGCTCCTGGGAATATAGCAATCAGCCCCAGCATTTT. Complete variable domain (other parts from reference TRBV5-5 and TRBJ1-5): DAGVTQSPTHLIKTRGQQVTLRCSPISGHKSVSWYQQVLGQGPQFIFQYYEKEERGRGNFPDRFSARQFPNYSSELNVNALLLGDSALYLCASSGGSSWEYSNQPQHFGDGTRLSIL.

The count of this clone is one. The rearrangement uses TRBV14 and TRBJ2-7; 7 bases are a match to TRBD1. V was clipped by 0 bases and J by 3 bases; unmatched bases: 8. Germline-derived CDR1 and CDR2 are SGHDN and FVKESK. The length of the CDR3 is 16 residues. This chain's CDR3 is CASSQDRLGQLYEQYF. The CDR3, as DNA: TGTGCCAGCAGCCAAGATAGGCTGGGACAGCTCTACGAGCAGTACTTC.

This chain links TRBV19 with TRBJ2-2; 10 nucleotides agree with TRBD2. Germline values: CDR1 LNHDA, CDR2 SQIVND (reference sequence). Trimming took 1 base from V and 1 from J; bases not matched to a gene: 0. CDR3 size: 16 residues. The CDR3 region is CASSIVAGGNTGELFF. The CDR3 region has the DNA TGTGCCAGTAGTATAGTAGCGGGAGGGAACACCGGGGAGCTGTTTTTT.

The genes are TRBV20-1 and TRBJ2-3; the D is unclear. Germline CDR1 reads DFQATT; CDR2 reads SNEGSKA (reference sequence). There are 11 residues in the CDR3. Trimming stripped 6 bases from V and 5 bases from J, with 9 bases between. CDR3: CSARLGDTQYF. In DNA, the CDR3 is TGCAGTGCCAGACTCGGAGATACGCAGTATTTT.

The chain recombines TRBV28 with TRBJ1-2, with D hard to call. CDR1 MDHEN and CDR2 SYDVKM come from the germline V gene. This CDR3 is built from 13 residues. Trimming pared 5 bases from V and 3 bases from J, leaving 10 bases between. As DNA, the CDR3 is TGTGCCAGCAGTATTAAATGGGACTATGGCTACACCTTC. This translates into CASSIKWDYGYTF.

This sequence joins TRBV11-2 and TRBJ1-6, with no clear D. The CDR3 contains 13 residues. Trimming took off 0 bases at V and 6 bases at J, with 3 bases between the two ends. Germline V gives CDR1 SGHAT, CDR2 FQNNGV. The CDR3 spells CASSLDVNSPLHF. CDR3 nucleotides: TGTGCCAGCAGCTTAGATGTTAATTCACCCCTCCACTTT.

This clone was detected only a few times. The V call is TRBV5-1, the J call TRBJ2-1; no reliable D call. Trimming pared 4 bases from V and 1 base from J, leaving 12 bases between. The CDR3 covers 15 residues. Germline V CDR1 and CDR2: SGHRS, YFSETQ. CDR3 loop: CASSPDGGSYNEQFF. CDR3 nucleotides: TGCGCCAGCAGCCCGGACGGTGGTTCCTACAATGAGCAGTTCTTC.

The V and J genes are TRBV7-9 and TRBJ2-3, with a tentative D call TRBD2 (6 bases). This CDR3 spans 14 amino acids. Germline-derived CDR1 and CDR2 are SEHNR and FQNEAQ (reference sequence). The germline V and J ends were trimmed by 2 bases and 0 bases, with 6 bases remaining between them. The CDR3 bases are TGTGCCAGCAGCTTACGGGGGAGCACAGATACGCAGTATTTT. Translating it yields CASSLRGSTDTQYF.

The rearrangement joins TRBV19 to TRBJ1-4, with 7 bases identical to TRBD1. This CDR3 has 18 residues. Germline V gene data show CDR1 as LNHDA and CDR2 as SQIVND (reference sequence). J was trimmed by 0 bases and V by 6 bases; bases with no gene match: 13. The CDR3 DNA is TGTGCCAGTAGCCGTCCCGGGACAGACCTCTCAACTAATGAAAAACTGTTTTTT. Translated, it gives CASSRPGTDLSTNEKLFF. Variable domain in full (rest from reference TRBV19 and TRBJ1-4): DGGITQSPKYLFRKEGQNVTLSCEQNLNHDAMYWYRQDPGQGLRLIYYSQIVNDFQKGDIAEGYSVSREKKESFPLTVTSAQKNPTAFYLCASSRPGTDLSTNEKLFFGSGTQLSVL.

V is TRBV4-1 and J is TRBJ2-7; 9 nucleotides match TRBD1. CDR1 MGHRA and CDR2 YSYEKL come from the germline V gene. This CDR3 contains 15 residues. Germline trimming cut 3 bases from V and 7 bases from J; bases unmatched to any gene: 10. The CDR3, as DNA: TGCGCCAGCAGCCAGGCTGGGACAGGGCAATCAGAGCAGTACTTC. It yields the protein CASSQAGTGQSEQYF.

This chain uses TRBV5-4 with TRBJ1-6; D possibly corresponds to TRBD1 (5 bases). The germline V gene encodes CDR1 SGHNT and CDR2 YYREEE (reference sequence). V was pared by 4 bases and J by 7 bases, with 12 bases between. This CDR3 has 14 residues. The CDR3 protein is CASSIDGGNSPLHF. CDR3 DNA: TGTGCCAGCAGCATAGACGGGGGAAATTCACCCCTCCACTTT.

This chain joins TRBV28 and TRBJ2-1, with D possibly TRBD2 on 5 matching bases. Germline V gives CDR1 MDHEN, CDR2 SYDVKM. V lost 7 bases and J lost 5, with 12 bases in between. The CDR3 length is 13 residues. The DNA of the CDR3 is TGTGCCAGCACCCGGACTTGGAACAATGAGCAGTTCTTC. Encoded protein: CASTRTWNNEQFF.

V is TRBV11-2 and J is TRBJ1-6; D call uncertain. CDR1 SGHAT and CDR2 FQNNGV come from the germline V gene. The V gene lost 7 bases and the J gene lost 7 bases, with 11 bases spanning the gap. This CDR3 is built from 13 residues. The CDR3 bases are TGTGCCAGCACCTCTAGCCCCAATTCACCCCTCCACTTT. The encoded protein is CASTSSPNSPLHF.

This sequence joins TRBV18 and TRBJ1-3; no definite D call. Germline V lookup: CDR1 KGHSH, CDR2 LQKENI. V gave up 2 bases and J gave up 0 bases, with 11 bases separating them. CDR3 length: 16 residues. The CDR3 loop is CASSPVKAFSGNTIYF. In DNA form, the CDR3 reads TGTGCCAGCTCACCAGTCAAGGCGTTCTCTGGAAACACCATATATTTT.

This sequence joins TRBV19 and TRBJ2-2; tentative D call: TRBD2 (6 bases). V lost 5 bases and J 4 bases, leaving 23 bases between the germline ends. The CDR3 runs 18 residues. Germline values: CDR1 LNHDA, CDR2 SQIVND (reference sequence). Here the CDR3 reads CASSGGSRTLQVTGELFF. CDR3 nucleotides: TGTGCCAGTAGTGGGGGGAGCAGGACCCTACAGGTCACCGGGGAGCTGTTTTTT. The variable domain in full, with the rest retrieved from reference TRBV19 and TRBJ2-2, is DGGITQSPKYLFRKEGQNVTLSCEQNLNHDAMYWYRQDPGQGLRLIYYSQIVNDFQKGDIAEGYSVSREKKESFPLTVTSAQKNPTAFYLCASSGGSRTLQVTGELFFGEGSRLTVL.

V is TRBV29-1 and J is TRBJ1-1; 8 bases are shared with TRBD1. CDR3 length equals 15 residues. J lost 4 bases, V lost 7 bases, and 14 bases had no gene match. Germline V gene sequence: CDR1 SQVTM, CDR2 ANQGSEA. The chain's CDR3 is CSAALAGGAGTEAFF. The CDR3, as DNA: TGCAGCGCCGCTCTCGCAGGGGGCGCGGGCACTGAAGCTTTCTTT.

J is TRBJ1-1 and V is TRBV6-5; 8 nucleotides align to TRBD1. Germline V gene lookup returns CDR1 MNHEY and CDR2 SVGAGI. V shed 6 bases and J 3 bases; nucleotides not matched to a gene: 9. This CDR3 is 15 amino acids long. CDR3 coding DNA: TGTGCCAGCAGCCGAGGACAGGGAATACACACTGAAGCTTTCTTT. Translated, it gives CASSRGQGIHTEAFF.

The chain carries TRBV12-3 or TRBV12-4 and TRBJ1-2, with D perhaps matching TRBD1 (5 bases). The CDR3 spans 13 residues. V lost 5 bases and J 4 bases, leaving 11 bases between the germline ends. The CDR3 region has the DNA TGTGCCAGCAGTCTGGGGGTTCGCTATGGCTACACCTTC. It translates to CASSLGVRYGYTF.

This clone was found once. V is TRBV9 and J is TRBJ1-1; unclear D gene. V was pared by 1 base and J by 6 bases, with 10 bases between. The CDR3 covers 13 residues. Looked up from germline, CDR1 is SGDLS and CDR2 is YYNGEE. The CDR3 nucleotides are TGTGCCAGCAGCGTAACTTCAGCCTCTGAAGCTTTCTTT. Its protein is CASSVTSASEAFF.

The CDR3 loop is CASSQVTGVLYNEQFF. The CDR3 bases are TGCGCCAGCAGCCAGGTGACAGGGGTTCTCTACAATGAGCAGTTCTTC. The chain joins TRBV4-1 to TRBJ2-1; 8 nucleotides align to TRBD1. Unmatched junction bases numbered 7, after V lost 3 bases and J lost 3 bases. Germline V gives CDR1 MGHRA, CDR2 YSYEKL. This CDR3 is 16 amino acids long.

This clone was found once. The rearrangement links TRBV5-1 to TRBJ2-1, with TRBD2 matching over 10 bases. V was clipped by 1 base and J by 7 bases; unmatched bases: 5. Germline loops: CDR1 SGHRS, CDR2 YFSETQ. The CDR3 loop spans 15 amino acids. The CDR3 region is CASSLQRGGRNEQFF. The CDR3 region has the DNA TGCGCCAGCAGCTTGCAGCGGGGGGGCCGGAATGAGCAGTTCTTC.

The CDR3 bases are TGTGCCAGCAGCCGTCAGACAGGGGGCTACAATGAGCAGTTCTTC. It encodes CASSRQTGGYNEQFF. This sequence joins TRBV7-8 and TRBJ2-1; 9 bases are shared with TRBD1. After removal of 5 bases from V and 3 bases from J, the junction contained 5 bases not matched to a gene. Germline loops: CDR1 SGHVS, CDR2 FQNEAQ. The CDR3 is 15 residues long. Supplemented by reference TRBV7-8 and TRBJ2-1, the full variable domain reads GAGVSQSPRYKVAKRGQDVALRCDPISGHVSLFWYQQALGQGPEFLTYFQNEAQLDKSGLPSDRFFAERPEGSVSTLKIQRTQQEDSAVYLCASSRQTGGYNEQFFGPGTRLTVL.

The chain has TRBV2 and TRBJ1-4, with 10 bases lining up with TRBD1. With 7 bases clipped from V and 8 bases from J, the junction kept 7 bases outside the gene matches. Germline V gene lookup returns CDR1 SNHLY and CDR2 FYNNEI. The CDR3 loop spans 14 amino acids. CDR3 region: CASTRRTGGEKLFF. In DNA form, the CDR3 reads TGTGCCAGCACCAGAAGGACAGGGGGGGAAAAACTGTTTTTT.

V gene TRBV10-2 combines with J gene TRBJ2-2, with D perhaps TRBD1 (6 bases). V lost 3 bases, J lost 2 bases, and 10 bases lay in between. There are 15 residues in the CDR3. Germline V gene data show CDR1 as WSHSY and CDR2 as SAAADI. The CDR3 here is CASSDGTTNTGELFF. CDR3 DNA: TGCGCCAGCAGTGACGGGACAACTAACACCGGGGAGCTGTTTTTT.

The chain carries TRBV11-2 and TRBJ2-5; 8 nucleotides agree with TRBD1. The CDR3 extends over 15 amino acids. CDR1 is SGHAT and CDR2 is FQNNGV in the germline V gene. Unmatched junction bases numbered 11, after V lost 5 bases and J lost 6 bases. The DNA for the CDR3 is TGTGCCAGCAGCAACACCCAGGACAGGGTGAAGACCCAGTACTTC. Translation: CASSNTQDRVKTQYF.

Turning to this clone: Additional DNA sequences in this sample encode the identical CDR3. The chain links TRBV4-1 to TRBJ2-1, with D perhaps being TRBD1 or TRBD2 (5 bases each). Trimming took 5 bases from V and 1 from J, leaving 18 bases between them. In germline, CDR1 is MGHRA, CDR2 YSYEKL. This CDR3 spans 17 amino acids. The CDR3 nucleotides read TGCGCCAGCAGCTTGACTTGGGGGTCCACTTCCTACAATGAGCAGTTCTTC. This translates into CASSLTWGSTSYNEQFF.

The rearrangement links TRBV19 to TRBJ2-1; D is possibly TRBD1 or TRBD2 (6 bases each). CDR1 is LNHDA, CDR2 SQIVND, per germline (reference sequence). This CDR3 region has 15 residues. V shed 0 bases and J shed 14 bases, with 20 bases lying between them. The CDR3 nucleotides are TGTGCCAGTAGTATAGAATCGGCCGGGGGCTTCGCCGAGTTCTTC. Translation gives CASSIESAGGFAEFF.